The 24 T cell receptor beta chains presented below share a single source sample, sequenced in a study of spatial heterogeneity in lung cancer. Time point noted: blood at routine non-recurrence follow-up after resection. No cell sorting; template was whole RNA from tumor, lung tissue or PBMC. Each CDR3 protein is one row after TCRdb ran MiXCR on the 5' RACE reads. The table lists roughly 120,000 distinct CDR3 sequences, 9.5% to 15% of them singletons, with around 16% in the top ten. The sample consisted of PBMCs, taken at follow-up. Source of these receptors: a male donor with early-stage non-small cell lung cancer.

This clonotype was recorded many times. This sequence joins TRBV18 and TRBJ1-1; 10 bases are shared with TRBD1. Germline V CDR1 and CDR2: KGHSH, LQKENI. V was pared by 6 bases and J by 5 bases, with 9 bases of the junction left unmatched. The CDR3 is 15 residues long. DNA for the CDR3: TGTGCCAGCTCCACGGTCAGGACAGGGGGGACTGAAGCTTTCTTT. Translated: CASSTVRTGGTEAFF.

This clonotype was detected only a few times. CDR3 in amino acids: CASSRTPSGSKGGYTDTQYF. The CDR3 nucleotides are TGTGCCAGCAGCAGAACCCCCTCCGGGTCTAAGGGGGGCTACACAGATACGCAGTATTTT. This sequence joins TRBV21-1 and TRBJ2-3; TRBD2 was called by the table and not checked on the DNA. TRBV21-1 has pseudogene status. This CDR3 is 20 amino acids long.

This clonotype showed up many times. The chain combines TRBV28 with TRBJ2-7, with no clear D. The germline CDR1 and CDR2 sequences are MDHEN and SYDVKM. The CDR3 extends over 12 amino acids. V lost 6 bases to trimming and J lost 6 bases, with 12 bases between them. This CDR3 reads CASSSSRGEQYF. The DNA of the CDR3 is TGTGCCAGCAGCTCATCTAGAGGCGAGCAGTACTTC.

This chain's CDR3 is CASSRWGQDGSYEQYF. The CDR3 nucleotides are TGTGCCAGCAGCCGCTGGGGACAGGACGGCTCCTACGAGCAGTACTTC. The chain carries TRBV4-2 and TRBJ2-7; 8 bases are a match to TRBD1. The V and J ends lost 4 bases and 0 bases, in that order; junction bases with no gene match: 8. CDR1 is LGHNA, CDR2 YNFKEQ, per germline. This CDR3 comprises 16 residues.

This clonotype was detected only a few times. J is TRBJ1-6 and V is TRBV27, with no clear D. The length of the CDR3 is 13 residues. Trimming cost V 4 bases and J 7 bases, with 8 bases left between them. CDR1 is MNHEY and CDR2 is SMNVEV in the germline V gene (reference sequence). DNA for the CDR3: TGTGCCAGCAGTTGGACCTTAAATTCACCCCTCCACTTT. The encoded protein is CASSWTLNSPLHF.

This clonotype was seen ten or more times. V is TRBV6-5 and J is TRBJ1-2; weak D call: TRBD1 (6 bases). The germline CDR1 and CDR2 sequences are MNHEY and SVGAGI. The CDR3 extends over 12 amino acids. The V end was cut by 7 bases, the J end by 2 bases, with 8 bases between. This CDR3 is CASKDRNYGYTF. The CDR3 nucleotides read TGTGCCAGCAAGGACAGAAACTATGGCTACACCTTC.

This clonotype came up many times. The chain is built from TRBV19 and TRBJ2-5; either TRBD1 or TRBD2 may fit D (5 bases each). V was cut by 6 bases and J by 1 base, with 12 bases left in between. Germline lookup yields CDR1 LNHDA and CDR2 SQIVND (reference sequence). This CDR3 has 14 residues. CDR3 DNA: TGTGCCAGTAGAGACCGGGGCGCCCAAGAGACCCAGTACTTC. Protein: CASRDRGAQETQYF.

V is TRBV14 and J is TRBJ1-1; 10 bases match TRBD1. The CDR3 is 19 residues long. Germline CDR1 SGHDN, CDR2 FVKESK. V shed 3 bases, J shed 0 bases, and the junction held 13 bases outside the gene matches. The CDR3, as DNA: TGTGCCAGCAGCCATATGGGGGGGACAGGGGACGATATGAACACTGAAGCTTTCTTT. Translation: CASSHMGGTGDDMNTEAFF.

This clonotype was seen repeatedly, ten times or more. CDR3 sequence reads: CAIRQGPTQYF. The CDR3 nucleotides read TGTGCCATCAGACAGGGGCCTACGCAGTATTTT. The rearrangement uses TRBV10-3 and TRBJ2-3; TRBD1 matches at 7 bases. Trimming cost V 6 bases and J 8 bases; bases outside gene matches: 2. There are 11 residues in the CDR3. The germline gives CDR1 ENHRY, CDR2 SYGVKD.

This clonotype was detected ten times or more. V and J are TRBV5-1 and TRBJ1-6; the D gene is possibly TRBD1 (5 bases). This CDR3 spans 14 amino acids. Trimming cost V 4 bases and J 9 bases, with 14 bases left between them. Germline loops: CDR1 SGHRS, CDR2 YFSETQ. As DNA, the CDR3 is TGCGCCAGCAGCCTAGGGGAGGCGGTTTCACCCCTCCACTTT. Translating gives CASSLGEAVSPLHF.

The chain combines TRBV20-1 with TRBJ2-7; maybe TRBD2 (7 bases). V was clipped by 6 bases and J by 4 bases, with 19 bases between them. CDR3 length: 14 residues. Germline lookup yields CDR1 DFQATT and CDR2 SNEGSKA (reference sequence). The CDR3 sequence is CSAQSGTKIYEQYF. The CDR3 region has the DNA TGCAGTGCCCAGAGCGGGACAAAGATTTACGAGCAGTACTTC.

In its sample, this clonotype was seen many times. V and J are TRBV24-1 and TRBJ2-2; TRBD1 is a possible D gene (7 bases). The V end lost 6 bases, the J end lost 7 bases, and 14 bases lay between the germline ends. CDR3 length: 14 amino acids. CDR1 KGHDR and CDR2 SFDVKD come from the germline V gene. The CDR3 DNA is TGTGCCACCAGTAAGACAGGGAGGTTCGGGGAGCTGTTTTTT. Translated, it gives CATSKTGRFGELFF.

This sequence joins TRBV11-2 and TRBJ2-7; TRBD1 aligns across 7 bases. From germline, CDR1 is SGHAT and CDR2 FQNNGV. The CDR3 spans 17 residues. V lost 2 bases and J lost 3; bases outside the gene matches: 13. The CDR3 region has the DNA TGTGCCAGCAGCTTACCTTATCGGACAGGTCTGCACTACGAGCAGTACTTC. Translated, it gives CASSLPYRTGLHYEQYF.

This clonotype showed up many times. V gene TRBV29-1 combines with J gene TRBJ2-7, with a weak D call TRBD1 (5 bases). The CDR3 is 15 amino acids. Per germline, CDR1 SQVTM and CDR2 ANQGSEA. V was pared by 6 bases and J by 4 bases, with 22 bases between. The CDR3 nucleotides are TGCAGCGTCAGCCAACAGGATGCCGGCAGATACGAGCAGTACTTC. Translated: CSVSQQDAGRYEQYF.

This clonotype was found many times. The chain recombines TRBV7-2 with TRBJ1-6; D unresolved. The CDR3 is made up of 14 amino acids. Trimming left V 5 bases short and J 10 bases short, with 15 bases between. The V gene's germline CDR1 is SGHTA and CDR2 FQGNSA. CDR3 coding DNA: TGTGCCAGCAGCCCCGGGATATTGAGGTCACCCCTCCACTTT. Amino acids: CASSPGILRSPLHF.

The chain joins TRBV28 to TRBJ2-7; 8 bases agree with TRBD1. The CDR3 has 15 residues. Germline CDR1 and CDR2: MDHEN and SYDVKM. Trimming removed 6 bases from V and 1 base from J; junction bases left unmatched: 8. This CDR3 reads CASRSGTGPSYEQYF. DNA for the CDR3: TGTGCCAGCAGGTCAGGGACAGGTCCATCCTACGAGCAGTACTTC.

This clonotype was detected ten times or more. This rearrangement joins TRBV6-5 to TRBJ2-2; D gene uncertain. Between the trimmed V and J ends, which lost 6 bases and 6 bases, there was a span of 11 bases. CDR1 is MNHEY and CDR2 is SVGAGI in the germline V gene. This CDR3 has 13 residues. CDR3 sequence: CASSPRSAGELFF. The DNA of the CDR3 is TGTGCCAGCAGCCCCCGATCGGCCGGGGAGCTGTTTTTT.

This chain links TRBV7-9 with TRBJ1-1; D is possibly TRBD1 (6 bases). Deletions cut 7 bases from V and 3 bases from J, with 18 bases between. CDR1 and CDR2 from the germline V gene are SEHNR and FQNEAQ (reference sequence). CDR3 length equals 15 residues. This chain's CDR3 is CASTLLGGRDTEAFF. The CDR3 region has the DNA TGTGCCAGCACCCTCTTGGGGGGCCGGGACACTGAAGCTTTCTTT.

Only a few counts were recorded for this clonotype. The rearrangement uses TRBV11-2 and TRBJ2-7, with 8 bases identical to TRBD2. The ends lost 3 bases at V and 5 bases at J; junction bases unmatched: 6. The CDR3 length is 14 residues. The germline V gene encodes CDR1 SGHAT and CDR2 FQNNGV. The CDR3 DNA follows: TGTGCCAGCAGCTTTTCACTAGCGGTTAACGAGCAGTACTTC. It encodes CASSFSLAVNEQYF.

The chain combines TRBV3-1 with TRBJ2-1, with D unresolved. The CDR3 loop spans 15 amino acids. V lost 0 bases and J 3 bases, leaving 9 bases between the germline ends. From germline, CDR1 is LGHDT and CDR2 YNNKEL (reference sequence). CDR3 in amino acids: CASSQERLLYNEQFF. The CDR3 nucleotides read TGTGCCAGCAGCCAAGAACGCCTACTCTACAATGAGCAGTTCTTC.

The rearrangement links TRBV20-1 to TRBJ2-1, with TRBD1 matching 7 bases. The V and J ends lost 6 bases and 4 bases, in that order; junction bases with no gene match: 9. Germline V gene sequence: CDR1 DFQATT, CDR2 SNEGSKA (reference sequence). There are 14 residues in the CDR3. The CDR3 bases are TGCAGTGCGCGACAGGGTTTGGGTTACAATGAGCAGTTCTTC. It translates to CSARQGLGYNEQFF.

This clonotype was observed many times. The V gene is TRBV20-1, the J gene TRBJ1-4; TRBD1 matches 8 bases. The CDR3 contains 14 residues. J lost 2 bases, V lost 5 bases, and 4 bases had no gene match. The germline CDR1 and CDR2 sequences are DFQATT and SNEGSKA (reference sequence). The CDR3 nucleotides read TGCAGTGCTCGACAGGGGAAGACTAATGAAAAACTGTTTTTT. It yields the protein CSARQGKTNEKLFF.

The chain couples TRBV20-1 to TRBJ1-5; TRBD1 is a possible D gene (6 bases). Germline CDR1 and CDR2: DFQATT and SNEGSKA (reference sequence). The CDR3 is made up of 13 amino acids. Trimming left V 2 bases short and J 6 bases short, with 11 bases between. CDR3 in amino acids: CSARQGRGQPQHF. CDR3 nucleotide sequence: TGCAGTGCTAGACAGGGGAGAGGTCAGCCCCAGCATTTT.

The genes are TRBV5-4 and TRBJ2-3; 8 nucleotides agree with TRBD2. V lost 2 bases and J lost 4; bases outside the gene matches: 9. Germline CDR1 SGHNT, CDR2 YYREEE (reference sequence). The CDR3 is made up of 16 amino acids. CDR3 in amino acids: CASSLLSGVGADTQYF. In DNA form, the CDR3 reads TGTGCCAGCAGCTTACTTAGCGGGGTGGGCGCAGATACGCAGTATTTT.